This T cell receptor beta chain was retrieved from a study of T cells in Graves' hyperthyroidism and ophthalmopathy. Details on this clonotype: The antigen is not known.

Aged 18 to 65, the patients had hyperthyroidism that was newly diagnosed and had lasted under 2 months. Uncontrolled infection, other autoimmune disease, pregnancy or lactation disqualified patients from enrolment. Diagnosis rested on symptoms, serum thyroxine and TRAb, thyroid ultrasound, and orbital computed tomography. Study observations and caveats: Most expanded thyroid clonotypes above 0.001 also appeared in blood.

RNA transcripts gave rise to amplified TCR beta CDR3 regions. Researchers ran a first-round RT-PCR on the TCR CDR3 using the HTBI primer set. TCRdb fed the multiplex PCR reads into MiXCR, producing one record per CDR3 protein. The data contain hundreds of thousands of distinct CDR3 sequences, 14% of them singletons. Trimming removed 3 bases from V and 0 bases from J; junction bases left unmatched: 5. CDR3 length: 16 amino acids. Germline V gives CDR1 SGHAT, CDR2 FQNNGV. This sequence originates from a woman aged 18-29 years with Graves' hyperthyroidism. The sample taken for sequencing was blood. The rearrangement links TRBV11-2 to TRBJ2-3, with TRBD1 matching over 8 bases. CDR3 loop: CASSFTGGYSTDTQYF. The CDR3 DNA reads as TGTGCCAGCAGCTTTACAGGGGGGTATAGCACAGATACGCAGTATTTT.